The text below deals with one TCR beta chain. TCRdb itself ran the reads through MiXCR, one entry per CDR3 protein. The sample lists some 440,000 distinct CDR3 sequences, under 40% occurring once. The sample belongs to a study of T cell repertoires in cytomegalovirus infection. The CDR3 extends over 15 amino acids. V lost 3 bases, J lost 6 bases, and 8 bases stayed unmatched. The origin of this receptor is a human donor in good health (CMV status not recorded). Some clones in this sample may be carry-over from other donors' samples. Sequencing was carried out using PBMCs. The rearrangement links TRBV12-3 or TRBV12-4 to TRBJ1-5; TRBD1 matches 7 bases. CDR3 loop: CASSFYRGTSQPQHF. The CDR3 region has the DNA TGTGCCAGCAGTTTTTACAGGGGAACATCTCAGCCCCAGCATTTT.